Below, 30 T cell receptor beta chains from the same sample are listed, as sequenced in a study of shared clonotypes between healthy human individuals. The method was immunoSEQ multiplex PCR; TCRdb's version includes in-frame clones alone and lacks a portion of them. The sample records about 190,000 clones, 66% being singletons. Sequencing was carried out using memory CD4+ T cells sorted from blood. The subset was: CD45RA-negative fraction. The source of these receptors is a young man in good health.

The chain joins TRBV28 to TRBJ2-1; D gene ambiguous. The CDR3 runs to 15 residues. CDR1 MDHEN and CDR2 SYDVKM come from the germline V gene. With 6 bases removed from V and 0 bases from J, the gap between germline ends came to 12 bases. CDR3 coding DNA: TGTGCCAGCAGATCTTATAGGAACTCCTACAATGAGCAGTTCTTC. This gives the protein CASRSYRNSYNEQFF.

This clone was observed a handful of times. The CDR3 region has the DNA TGTGCCAGCTCACCATCCCGAGACACTGAAGCTTTCTTT. Translation gives CASSPSRDTEAFF. J is TRBJ1-1 and V is TRBV18; no clear D gene. From germline, CDR1 is KGHSH and CDR2 LQKENI. The CDR3 consists of 13 residues. V was pared by 2 bases and J by 3 bases, with 7 bases between.

The CDR3 loop is CASSVGGRAGELFF. The DNA for the CDR3 is TGTGCCAGCAGCGTAGGGGGCAGGGCTGGGGAGCTGTTTTTT. The rearrangement joins TRBV9 to TRBJ2-2; TRBD1 might be the D (5 bases). V lost 0 bases to trimming and J lost 8 bases, with 11 bases between them. Germline V lookup: CDR1 SGDLS, CDR2 YYNGEE. This CDR3 contains 14 residues.

This clone has a single count. This sequence joins TRBV7-2 and TRBJ2-2; no clear D. The CDR3 extends over 13 amino acids. Germline CDR1 SGHTA, CDR2 FQGNSA. V dropped 4 bases and J dropped 5 bases, with 8 bases sitting between them. As DNA, the CDR3 is TGTGCCAGCAGCTCGCGGTTGACCGGGGAGCTGTTTTTT. Translation: CASSSRLTGELFF. The whole variable domain, filled in from reference TRBV7-2 and TRBJ2-2, reads GAGVSQSPSNKVTEKGKDVELRCDPISGHTALYWYRQSLGQGLEFLIYFQGNSAPDKSGLPSDRFSAERTGGSVSTLTIQRTQQEDSAVYLCASSSRLTGELFFGEGSRLTVL.

This CDR3 is CASSLHRSDGELFF. Written as DNA, the CDR3 is TGCGCCAGCAGCCTTCACAGGTCCGACGGGGAGCTGTTTTTT. The V gene is TRBV5-1, the J gene TRBJ2-2; TRBD1 is a possible D gene (5 bases). The CDR3 runs to 14 residues. V was pared by 4 bases and J by 7 bases, with 14 bases between. From germline, CDR1 is SGHRS and CDR2 YFSETQ.

The V call is TRBV28, the J call TRBJ2-3, with D tentatively TRBD2 (5 bases). Germline assignment: CDR1 MDHEN and CDR2 SYDVKM. This CDR3 comprises 16 residues. Trimming took off 1 base at V and 3 bases at J, with 14 bases between the two ends. The CDR3 DNA sequence: TGTGCCAGCAGTTTATTACGGCGGGCGCCGACAGATACGCAGTATTTT. Its translation is CASSLLRRAPTDTQYF.

The chain links TRBV9 to TRBJ2-1, with D perhaps given as TRBD1 or TRBD2 (5 bases each). The CDR3 sequence is 16 residues long. V dropped 0 bases and J dropped 1 base, with 11 bases sitting between them. Germline-derived CDR1 and CDR2 are SGDLS and YYNGEE. The DNA for the CDR3 is TGTGCCAGCAGCGTAGGGGACCCTAATTCCTACAATGAGCAGTTCTTC. Translated, it gives CASSVGDPNSYNEQFF.

The CDR3 region is CASSLFSASGANVLTF. The CDR3 nucleotides read TGTGCCAGCAGCTTGTTCTCCGCCTCTGGGGCCAACGTCCTGACTTTC. V is TRBV11-3 and J is TRBJ2-6; D remains ambiguous. Trimming took 3 bases from V and 0 from J, leaving 9 bases between them. Per germline, CDR1 SGHNT and CDR2 YENEEA. The CDR3 extends over 16 amino acids. The whole variable domain, filled in from reference TRBV11-3 and TRBJ2-6, reads EAGVVQSPRYKIIEKKQPVAFWCNPISGHNTLYWYLQNLGQGPELLIRYENEEAVDDSQLPKDRFSAERLKGVDSTLKIQPAELGDSAVYLCASSLFSASGANVLTFGAGSRLTVL.

There are a few counts of this clone. The chain is built from TRBV4-3 and TRBJ2-2; the D gene is possibly TRBD2 (6 bases). V lost 3 bases, J lost 1 base, and 6 bases lay in between. Germline V gene data show CDR1 as LGHNA and CDR2 as YSLEER. The CDR3 has 14 residues. The DNA of the CDR3 is TGCGCCAGCAGCCAGGGACTGAACACCGGGGAGCTGTTTTTT. Translated, it gives CASSQGLNTGELFF.

The chain couples TRBV5-5 to TRBJ2-7; D is undetermined. Germline V gene sequence: CDR1 SGHKS, CDR2 YYEKEE (reference sequence). V was trimmed by 0 bases and J by 7 bases, leaving 8 bases between them. This CDR3 comprises 12 residues. The CDR3 region is CASSLAFGEQYF. The CDR3 DNA sequence: TGTGCCAGCAGCTTGGCATTCGGGGAGCAGTACTTC.

The CDR3 nucleotides read TGTGCCAGCAATTGGGAGCGGAACGAGCAGTACTTC. It is translated as CASNWERNEQYF. J is TRBJ2-7 and V is TRBV6-1; D perhaps matches TRBD2 (5 bases). This CDR3 region has 12 residues. Trimming cost V 7 bases and J 5 bases, with 12 bases left between them. From germline, CDR1 is MNHNS and CDR2 SASEGT.

This clone was detected a few times. V is TRBV9 and J is TRBJ1-5; D uncertain. Between the trimmed V and J ends, which lost 0 bases and 2 bases, there was a span of 6 bases. Per germline, CDR1 SGDLS and CDR2 YYNGEE. The CDR3 runs 14 residues. The CDR3 loop reads CASSVEPGNQPQHF. The CDR3 DNA sequence: TGTGCCAGCAGCGTAGAACCGGGCAATCAGCCCCAGCATTTT.

The V gene is TRBV2, the J gene TRBJ1-5, with D tentatively TRBD1 (5 bases). This CDR3 spans 15 amino acids. Germline values: CDR1 SNHLY, CDR2 FYNNEI. V lost 4 bases to trimming and J lost 6 bases, with 16 bases between them. Here the CDR3 DNA reads TGTGCCAGCAGTGTCGGGGGAGGCTTCGGTCAGCCCCAGCATTTT. Translation gives CASSVGGGFGQPQHF.

The chain joins TRBV2 to TRBJ2-7; D possibly corresponds to TRBD2 (6 bases). CDR3 length equals 17 residues. Germline V gene sequence: CDR1 SNHLY, CDR2 FYNNEI. Trimming took off 2 bases at V and 0 bases at J, with 17 bases between the two ends. The CDR3 reads CASSEWEVSESSYEQYF. The CDR3 DNA reads as TGTGCCAGCAGTGAATGGGAGGTTAGCGAGAGCTCCTACGAGCAGTACTTC.

This sequence joins TRBV18 and TRBJ1-1, with D uncertain. Trimming removed 3 bases from V and 3 bases from J, with 17 bases in between. The CDR3 runs 16 residues. The germline CDR1 and CDR2 sequences are KGHSH and LQKENI. CDR3 in amino acids: CASSPPGSTYYTEAFF. The CDR3 coding sequence is TGTGCCAGCTCACCCCCAGGTTCGACGTACTACACTGAAGCTTTCTTT.

This chain joins TRBV7-2 and TRBJ2-5, with D perhaps assigned TRBD1 or TRBD2 (6 bases each). Trimming removed 5 bases at V and 7 bases at J, with 17 bases between. This CDR3 is built from 14 residues. Looked up from germline, CDR1 is SGHTA and CDR2 is FQGNSA. This CDR3 reads CASSPEGGWGTQYF. The CDR3, as DNA: TGTGCCAGCAGCCCCGAGGGGGGCTGGGGGACCCAGTACTTC.

The rearrangement links TRBV5-1 to TRBJ2-1; 8 positions match TRBD2. The CDR3 is made up of 13 amino acids. Trimming removed 6 bases from V and 5 bases from J; junction bases left unmatched: 4. The V gene's germline CDR1 is SGHRS and CDR2 YFSETQ. This CDR3 reads CASMGLVDNEQFF. The CDR3 coding sequence is TGCGCCAGCATGGGACTAGTGGACAATGAGCAGTTCTTC.

This clone came up once. The chain carries TRBV9 and TRBJ1-4; D unclear. This CDR3 has 16 amino acids. Per germline, CDR1 SGDLS and CDR2 YYNGEE. The germline V and J ends were trimmed by 0 bases and 5 bases, with 14 bases remaining between them. As DNA, the CDR3 is TGTGCCAGCAGCGTAGGAAGGTCCTCCTACAATGAAAAACTGTTTTTT. Translation: CASSVGRSSYNEKLFF.

In the case of this clone: Other DNA sequences in the sample encode the same CDR3. The rearrangement joins TRBV7-9 to TRBJ2-2; perhaps TRBD1 as D (6 bases). Between the trimmed V and J ends, which lost 5 bases and 0 bases, there was a span of 13 bases. The CDR3 spans 16 residues. Germline values: CDR1 SEHNR, CDR2 FQNEAQ (reference sequence). The DNA for the CDR3 is TGTGCCAGCAGCCTACTAGGACAGACGAACACCGGGGAGCTGTTTTTT. Amino acid sequence: CASSLLGQTNTGELFF.

The CDR3 loop is CAGPGETQYF. The CDR3 bases are TGCGCCGGCCCCGGGGAGACCCAGTACTTC. This rearrangement joins TRBV23-1 to TRBJ2-5; D gene uncertain. TRBV23-1 is classed as an ORF, of uncertain function. This CDR3 comprises 10 residues. V was shortened by 11 bases and J by 5 bases, with 9 bases between the two germline ends.

The chain recombines TRBV6-6 with TRBJ2-3; 8 bases agree with TRBD1. In germline, CDR1 is MNHNY, CDR2 SVGAGI (reference sequence). The CDR3 length is 15 residues. With 6 bases clipped from V and 5 bases from J, the junction kept 10 bases outside the gene matches. The CDR3 here is CASREQGARRDTQYF. In DNA form, the CDR3 reads TGTGCCAGCAGGGAGCAGGGGGCGCGTAGAGATACGCAGTATTTT.

This chain links TRBV5-1 with TRBJ2-5; 7 nucleotides agree with TRBD1. V was pared by 4 bases and J by 5 bases, with 11 bases of the junction left unmatched. The germline V gene has CDR1 SGHRS and CDR2 YFSETQ. This CDR3 is 15 amino acids long. The CDR3 sequence: CASSGQDSSGETQYF. For the CDR3, the DNA is TGCGCCAGCAGCGGACAGGACTCCTCGGGTGAGACCCAGTACTTC.

This clone was seen just once. V is TRBV7-9 and J is TRBJ2-2; 14 bases are a match to TRBD2. This CDR3 has 17 residues. The germline V gene has CDR1 SEHNR and CDR2 FQNEAQ (reference sequence). Trimming at V came to 3 bases and at J to 8 bases, leaving 8 bases not matched to a gene. DNA for the CDR3: TGTGCCAGCAGCTTCCCGACTAGCGGGAGGGCCAGGGGGGAGCTGTTTTTT. Its translation: CASSFPTSGRARGELFF.

The V gene is TRBV7-9, the J gene TRBJ2-7; D remains ambiguous. V shed 5 bases and J shed 0 bases, with 17 bases lying between them. The CDR3 runs 16 residues. The germline gives CDR1 SEHNR, CDR2 FQNEAQ (reference sequence). The CDR3 region is CASSLGMGRSSYEQYF. In DNA form, the CDR3 reads TGTGCCAGCAGCCTTGGGATGGGCCGAAGCTCCTACGAGCAGTACTTC.

The genes are TRBV7-9 and TRBJ2-7; D not certain. Trimming took off 5 bases at V and 3 bases at J, with 11 bases between the two ends. Looked up from germline, CDR1 is SEHNR and CDR2 is FQNEAQ (reference sequence). The length of the CDR3 is 13 residues. CDR3 region: CASSGPEFYEQYF. Written as DNA, the CDR3 is TGTGCCAGCAGCGGACCTGAGTTCTACGAGCAGTACTTC.

This rearrangement joins TRBV2 to TRBJ2-5; 7 bases map to TRBD1. The V gene's germline CDR1 is SNHLY and CDR2 FYNNEI. CDR3 length equals 16 residues. V was pared by 7 bases and J by 10 bases, with 21 bases of the junction left unmatched. The CDR3 coding sequence is TGTGCCAGCAAGTTAACAGGGGATCCCCAATTTTGCTGCCAGTACTTC. Translated: CASKLTGDPQFCCQYF.

This clone showed up just a few times. The V call is TRBV14, the J call TRBJ2-2, with no clear D. Trimming cost V 1 base and J 1 base, with 7 bases left between them. The CDR3 sequence is 15 residues long. CDR1 is SGHDN and CDR2 is FVKESK in the germline V gene. The CDR3 is CASSQGSENTGELFF. CDR3 nucleotides: TGTGCCAGCAGCCAAGGGTCGGAGAACACCGGGGAGCTGTTTTTT.

This clone has more than one count but fewer than ten. This chain joins TRBV2 and TRBJ1-4, with unresolved D. Trimming shortened V by 3 bases and J by 4 bases, and 12 bases separated the two germline ends. The CDR3 contains 15 residues. Germline V gene lookup returns CDR1 SNHLY and CDR2 FYNNEI. CDR3 coding DNA: TGTGCCAGCAGTGATCTCAGCAAAAGTAATGAAAAACTGTTTTTT. It specifies CASSDLSKSNEKLFF.

This chain connects TRBV28 to TRBJ1-5; weak D call: TRBD1 (6 bases). Deletions cut 2 bases from V and 6 bases from J, with 17 bases between. From germline, CDR1 is MDHEN and CDR2 SYDVKM. The CDR3 covers 16 residues. The CDR3 protein is CASSLPATGSRQPQHF. The CDR3 nucleotides are TGTGCCAGCAGTTTACCCGCTACAGGGAGTCGTCAGCCCCAGCATTTT. The complete variable domain, with remaining parts taken from reference TRBV28 and TRBJ1-5, reads DVKVTQSSRYLVKRTGEKVFLECVQDMDHENMFWYRQDPGLGLRLIYFSYDVKMKEKGDIPEGYSVSREKKERFSLILESASTNQTSMYLCASSLPATGSRQPQHFGDGTRLSIL.

The CDR3 loop is CASSVVGEPYGYTF. The DNA for the CDR3 is TGTGCCAGCAGCGTAGTCGGCGAACCTTATGGCTACACCTTC. The chain couples TRBV9 to TRBJ1-2; no clear D. The CDR3 consists of 14 residues. With 0 bases removed from V and 5 bases from J, the gap between germline ends came to 11 bases. Looked up from germline, CDR1 is SGDLS and CDR2 is YYNGEE.